This T cell receptor beta chain derives from a study of T cells in Graves' hyperthyroidism and ophthalmopathy. At least ten counts were recorded for this clonotype. Researchers amplified the TCR beta CDR3 regions from RNA transcripts. RT-PCR in the first round (using the HTBI primer set) targeted the TCR CDR3. TCRdb re-analysed the multiplex PCR reads in MiXCR, keeping a single row per CDR3 protein. The sample records a few hundred thousand distinct CDR3 sequences, about 43% being singletons. V lost 5 bases to trimming and J lost 5 bases; unmatched junction nucleotides: 13. CDR3 length equals 16 residues. Hyperthyroidism of Graves' type that showed no ophthalmopathy progression within 18 months was stable.

The source material was peripheral blood or thyroid tissue (not recorded which). The chain employs TRBV12-3 or TRBV12-4 and TRBJ2-7; TRBD1 matches 9 bases. This clonotype was sampled from a woman under 30 with Graves' hyperthyroidism. Here the CDR3 reads CASSADRWTGEDEQYF. The CDR3 DNA reads as TGTGCCAGCAGTGCGGACCGTTGGACAGGGGAGGACGAGCAGTACTTC.